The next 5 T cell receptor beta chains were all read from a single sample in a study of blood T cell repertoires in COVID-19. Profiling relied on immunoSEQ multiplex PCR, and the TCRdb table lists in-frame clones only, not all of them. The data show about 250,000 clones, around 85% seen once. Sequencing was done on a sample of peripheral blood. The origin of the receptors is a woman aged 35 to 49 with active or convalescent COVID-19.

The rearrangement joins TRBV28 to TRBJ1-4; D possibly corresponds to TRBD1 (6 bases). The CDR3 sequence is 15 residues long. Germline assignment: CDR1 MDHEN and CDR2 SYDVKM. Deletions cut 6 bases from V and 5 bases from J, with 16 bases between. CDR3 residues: CASRTSLGGNEKLFF. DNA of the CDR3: TGTGCCAGCAGAACCTCCTTAGGGGGAAATGAAAAACTGTTTTTT.

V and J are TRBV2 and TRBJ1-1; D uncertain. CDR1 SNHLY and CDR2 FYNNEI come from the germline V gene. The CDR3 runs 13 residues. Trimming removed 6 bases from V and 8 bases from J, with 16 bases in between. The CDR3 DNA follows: TGTGCCAGCAGCGACGGACTGTCTACGGAAGCTTTCTTT. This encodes CASSDGLSTEAFF.

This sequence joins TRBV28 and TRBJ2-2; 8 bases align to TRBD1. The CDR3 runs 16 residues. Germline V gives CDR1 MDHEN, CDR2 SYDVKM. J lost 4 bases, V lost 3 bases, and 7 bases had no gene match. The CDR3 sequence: CASSFLQGAGTGELFF. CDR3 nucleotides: TGTGCCAGCAGTTTTTTGCAGGGGGCCGGCACCGGGGAGCTGTTTTTT.

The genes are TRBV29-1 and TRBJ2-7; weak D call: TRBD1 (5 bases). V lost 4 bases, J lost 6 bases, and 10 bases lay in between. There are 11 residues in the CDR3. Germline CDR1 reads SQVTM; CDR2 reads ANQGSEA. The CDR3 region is CSVAQGGEQYF. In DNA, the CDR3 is TGCAGCGTTGCGCAGGGCGGCGAGCAGTACTTC.

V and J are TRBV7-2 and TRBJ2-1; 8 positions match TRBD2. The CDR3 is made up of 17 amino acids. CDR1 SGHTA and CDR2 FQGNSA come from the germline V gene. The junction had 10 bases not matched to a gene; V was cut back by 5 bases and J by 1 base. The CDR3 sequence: CASSPGQRGLSYNEQFF. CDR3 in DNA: TGTGCCAGCAGCCCAGGGCAGCGGGGGTTATCCTACAATGAGCAGTTCTTC.